The clone carrying this T cell receptor (beta chain) came up many times. Its antigen is unknown. This record belongs to a study of breast tumors, draining lymph nodes, adjacent tissues. Findings and limits, study-wide: That most tumor T cells come from lymph nodes remained unproven. Compared with lymph nodes, tumors were less diverse; compared with nontumor tissue, more.

CDR1 is MNHEY, CDR2 SVGEGT, per germline. V lost 0 bases, J lost 2 bases, and 10 bases lay in between. The CDR3 length is 16 residues. TCRdb analysed the multiplex PCR reads with MiXCR anew, one entry per CDR3 protein. The repertoire holds 140,000 or so distinct CDR3 sequences, with about 31% as singletons. Breast cancer patients provided tissue from their axillary draining lymph nodes. The sample consisted of axillary lymph node tissue. The chain uses TRBV6-2 or TRBV6-3 and TRBJ2-2, with D perhaps matching TRBD1 (6 bases). The source of this sequence is a female donor with breast cancer. Some clones in this sample may be carry-over from other donors' samples. The CDR3 reads CASSYSGTLNTGELFF. The CDR3 nucleotides are TGTGCCAGCAGTTACTCCGGGACACTTAACACCGGGGAGCTGTTTTTT.